This TCR beta chain is from a study of CD8+ T cells in alopecia areata. Sequencing used cDNA as its template, made by extracting RNA and reverse transcribing it. Data came from immunoSEQ multiplex PCR; TCRdb stores just in-frame clones and leaves some out. This table holds 120,000 or so clones, around 64% found once. Trimming left V 4 bases short and J 8 bases short, with 12 bases between. Per germline, CDR1 SGHRS and CDR2 YFSETQ. This CDR3 spans 12 amino acids. This clone showed up just a few times. The receptor's source is a human donor in good health. The chain uses TRBV5-1 and TRBJ1-2, with D uncertain. The sample was CD4+ T cells sorted from blood. The DNA of the CDR3 is TGCGCCAGCAGCATCGATGGAGGCGGCTACACCTTC. It encodes CASSIDGGGYTF.